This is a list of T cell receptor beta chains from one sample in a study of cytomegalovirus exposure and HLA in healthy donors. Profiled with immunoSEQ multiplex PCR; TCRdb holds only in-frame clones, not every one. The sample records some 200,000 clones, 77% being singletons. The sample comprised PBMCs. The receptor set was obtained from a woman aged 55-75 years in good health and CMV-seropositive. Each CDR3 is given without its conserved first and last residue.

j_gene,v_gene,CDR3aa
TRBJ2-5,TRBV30,AWSPRFGETQY
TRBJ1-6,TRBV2,ASNPVANSPLH
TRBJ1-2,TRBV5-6,ASSLIYSYGYT
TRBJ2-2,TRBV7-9,ASSSGGANTGELF
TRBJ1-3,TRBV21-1,ASSKAPVNFSGNTIY
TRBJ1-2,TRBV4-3,ASSQAGVRGYGYT
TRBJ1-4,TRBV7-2,ASSPGTGKVGNEKLF
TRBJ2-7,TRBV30,AWRFKAGDSYEQY
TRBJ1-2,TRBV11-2,ASSLDSNYGYT
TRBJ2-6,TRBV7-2,ASSLGGVAGANVLT
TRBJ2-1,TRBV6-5,ASSASGPSYNEQF
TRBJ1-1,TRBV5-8,ASSLGGTVNTEAF
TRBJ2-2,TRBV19,VSQLAGVAGELF
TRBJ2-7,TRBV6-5,ASSYSASSGYEQY
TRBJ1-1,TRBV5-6,ASSFRQGRGTEAF
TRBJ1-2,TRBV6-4,ASSSGGVSYT
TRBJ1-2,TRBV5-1,ASSLEQAAAYGYT
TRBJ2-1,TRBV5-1,ASSPGTGDYNEQF
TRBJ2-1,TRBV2,ASSPGASYNEQF
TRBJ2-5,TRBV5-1,ASSLTTQETQY
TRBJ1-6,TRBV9,ASSVSDRASPLH
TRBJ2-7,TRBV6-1,ASSERDRTTYEQY
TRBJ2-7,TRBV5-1,ASSHGTGRQDEQY
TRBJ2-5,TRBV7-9,ASTSRGKETQY
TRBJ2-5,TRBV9,ASSVVGGETQY
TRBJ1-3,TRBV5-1,ASSVWTATGNTIY
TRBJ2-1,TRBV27,ASTYSGITSSYNEQF
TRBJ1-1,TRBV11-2,ASSLQLGGTEAF